The 32 T cell receptor beta chains below come from one sample, sequenced in a study of blood T cell repertoires in COVID-19. Libraries were prepared by immunoSEQ multiplex PCR; TCRdb keeps only in-frame clonotypes and omits some of them. The sample comprises 200,000 to 250,000 clones, 70% to 90% of which are singletons, and about 1% rests with the top ten. The sequencing sample was made of peripheral blood. These receptors all come from a man in his forties with acute or convalescent COVID-19.

The V gene is TRBV5-5, the J gene TRBJ1-4; no clear D gene. Per germline, CDR1 SGHKS and CDR2 YYEKEE (reference sequence). V gave up 0 bases and J gave up 5 bases, with 8 bases separating them. The CDR3 is made up of 14 amino acids. In nucleotides, the CDR3 is TGTGCCAGCAGCTTGGCCAGCGAAAATGAAAAACTGTTTTTT. This encodes CASSLASENEKLFF.

The genes are TRBV19 and TRBJ1-5, with unresolved D. Germline V gene lookup returns CDR1 LNHDA and CDR2 SQIVND (reference sequence). V dropped 9 bases and J dropped 0 bases, with 12 bases sitting between them. The CDR3 loop spans 14 amino acids. The CDR3 region has the DNA TGTGCCAGCCAGTACGGGGATAGCAATCAGCCCCAGCATTTT. Residues: CASQYGDSNQPQHF.

The table lists this clone with a count of one. This chain connects TRBV9 to TRBJ1-2, with TRBD1 matching 7 bases. The CDR3 contains 14 residues. V gave up 4 bases and J gave up 4 bases; unmatched junction bases: 7. CDR1 and CDR2 (germline): SGDLS, YYNGEE. The CDR3 protein is CASSSVGGSYGYTF. The DNA of the CDR3 is TGTGCCAGCAGCTCCGTAGGGGGCTCCTATGGCTACACCTTC.

CDR3 sequence: CASSYSQGSVGEAFF. The DNA for the CDR3 is TGTGCCAGCAGTTACTCTCAGGGTTCAGTTGGTGAAGCTTTCTTT. J is TRBJ1-1 and V is TRBV6-5, with a tentative D call TRBD1 (5 bases). From germline, CDR1 is MNHEY and CDR2 SVGAGI. The V gene lost 0 bases and the J gene lost 7 bases, with 15 bases spanning the gap. CDR3 length: 15 amino acids.

The chain joins TRBV29-1 to TRBJ1-6, with no clear D. Trimming shortened V by 4 bases and J by 4 bases, and 8 bases separated the two germline ends. Germline CDR1 is SQVTM and CDR2 is ANQGSEA. The CDR3 consists of 13 residues. The CDR3 loop is CSVAVGYNSPLHF. The CDR3 DNA is TGCAGCGTTGCGGTCGGTTATAATTCACCCCTCCACTTT. Complete variable domain (other parts from reference TRBV29-1 and TRBJ1-6): SAVISQKPSRDICQRGTSLTIQCQVDSQVTMMFWYRQQPGQSLTLIATANQGSEATYESGFVIDKFPISRPNLTFSTLTVSNMSPEDSSIYLCSVAVGYNSPLHFGNGTRLTVT.

In DNA, the CDR3 is TGTGCCAGCACCGAGGACTCCCGAGGCGAAAAACTGTTTTTT. Residues: CASTEDSRGEKLFF. The rearrangement uses TRBV9 and TRBJ1-4; no firm D call. V lost 6 bases and J lost 8, with 17 bases in between. The CDR3 contains 14 residues. The V gene's germline CDR1 is SGDLS and CDR2 YYNGEE.

The chain employs TRBV9 and TRBJ2-3; D may be TRBD2 (7 bases). The CDR3 is made up of 16 amino acids. V was trimmed by 0 bases and J by 1 base, leaving 12 bases between them. The V gene's germline CDR1 is SGDLS and CDR2 YYNGEE. CDR3 in amino acids: CASSVGGGAGTDTQYF. The CDR3 coding sequence is TGTGCCAGCAGCGTAGGAGGGGGGGCGGGCACAGATACGCAGTATTTT. Full variable domain (outside the CDR3, taken from reference TRBV9 and TRBJ2-3): DSGVTQTPKHLITATGQRVTLRCSPRSGDLSVYWYQQSLDQGLQFLIQYYNGEERAKGNILERFSAQQFPDLHSELNLSSLELGDSALYFCASSVGGGAGTDTQYFGPGTRLTVL.

The chain uses TRBV3-1 (or the pseudogene TRBV3-2) and TRBJ2-7; TRBD1 matches 7 bases. The CDR3 covers 15 residues. Trimming cost V 1 base and J 7 bases; bases outside gene matches: 10. Germline lookup yields CDR1 LGHDT and CDR2 YNNKEL (reference sequence). In DNA, the CDR3 is TGTGCCAGCAGCCAAGGTCGACAGGGTGATATGGAGCAGTACTTC. As protein: CASSQGRQGDMEQYF.

In regard to this clone: The sample contains more than one DNA sequence encoding this CDR3. CDR3 region: CASSTGSGNTIYF. The CDR3, as DNA: TGTGCCAGTAGTACAGGGTCTGGAAACACCATATATTTT. The chain couples TRBV19 to TRBJ1-3; perhaps TRBD1 as D (5 bases). V lost 4 bases, J lost 1 base, and 5 bases lay in between. Germline V gene lookup returns CDR1 LNHDA and CDR2 SQIVND (reference sequence). The CDR3 is 13 amino acids.

The V call is TRBV28, the J call TRBJ2-3; D gene uncertain. The germline gives CDR1 MDHEN, CDR2 SYDVKM. CDR3 length equals 14 residues. CDR3 sequence: CASLSYASTDTQYF. As DNA, the CDR3 is TGTGCGAGTTTGAGTTATGCGTCAACAGATACGCAGTATTTT.

The chain is built from TRBV7-9 and TRBJ2-7, with D possibly matching TRBD2 (5 bases). The germline V gene encodes CDR1 SEHNR and CDR2 FQNEAQ (reference sequence). The V gene lost 4 bases and the J gene lost 3 bases, with 10 bases spanning the gap. The CDR3 extends over 13 amino acids. CDR3 residues: CASSYGSIYEQYF. The CDR3 DNA reads TGTGCCAGCAGCTATGGGAGCATCTACGAGCAGTACTTC.

This clone has more than one count but fewer than ten. The V call is TRBV5-1, the J call TRBJ1-6; D gene unclear. Deletions cut 4 bases from V and 7 bases from J, with 18 bases between. The CDR3 totals 16 residues. CDR1 is SGHRS, CDR2 YFSETQ, per germline. The CDR3 region has the DNA TGCGCCAGCAGCCCCCAGATTTCCGTCGGGAATTCACCCCTCCACTTT. It yields the protein CASSPQISVGNSPLHF.

This clone was picked up a small number of times. The chain carries TRBV10-3 and TRBJ1-1, with no clear D. The CDR3 extends over 13 amino acids. V lost 4 bases, J lost 0 bases, and 6 bases lay in between. Germline V gene data show CDR1 as ENHRY and CDR2 as SYGVKD. The CDR3, as DNA: TGTGCCATCAGTGGCGCGGTGAACACTGAAGCTTTCTTT. Translated, it gives CAISGAVNTEAFF.

Turning to this clone: One junction end does not reproduce the germline sequence, and a read error may be involved. The V and J genes are TRBV29-1 and TRBJ1-2; D is ambiguous. The CDR3 length is 14 residues. Germline loops: CDR1 SQVTM, CDR2 ANQGSEA. CDR3: CSVEGREGYYGYTF. In DNA form, the CDR3 reads TGCAGCGTCGAAGGGAGGGAGGGCTACTATGGCTACACCTTC.

This chain uses TRBV12-3 or TRBV12-4 with TRBJ1-2; maybe TRBD1 (5 bases). The CDR3 loop spans 13 amino acids. Between the trimmed V and J ends, which lost 6 bases and 3 bases, there was a span of 11 bases. In nucleotides, the CDR3 is TGTGCCAGCAGAGGACACCCAGACTATGGCTACACCTTC. This codes for CASRGHPDYGYTF.

A note on this clone: The sample has other DNA sequences that encode this CDR3 too. This chain uses TRBV5-4 with TRBJ2-6; D gene uncertain. Germline loops: CDR1 SGHNT, CDR2 YYREEE (reference sequence). Trimming shortened V by 4 bases and J by 0 bases, and 5 bases separated the two germline ends. This CDR3 has 14 residues. In nucleotides, the CDR3 is TGTGCCAGCAGCCCAGGCTCTGGGGCCAACGTCCTGACTTTC. Its translation: CASSPGSGANVLTF.

This chain uses TRBV5-1 with TRBJ2-1; 7 nucleotides match TRBD2. Germline CDR1 reads SGHRS; CDR2 reads YFSETQ. The trim removed 0 bases at V and 2 bases at J, leaving 2 bases unmatched. CDR3 size: 15 residues. CDR3 bases: TGCGCCAGCAGCTTGGACGGGGGGACCTACAATGAGCAGTTCTTC. As protein: CASSLDGGTYNEQFF.

The table lists this clone with a count of one. This rearrangement joins TRBV30 to TRBJ1-5, with 7 bases that match TRBD1. J gave up 2 bases and V 2 bases, and 3 bases lay outside the gene matches. Germline V gene lookup returns CDR1 GTSNPN and CDR2 SVGIG (reference sequence). The CDR3 length is 14 residues. CDR3 amino acids: CAWSTGTGNQPQHF. In DNA, the CDR3 is TGTGCCTGGAGTACGGGGACAGGCAATCAGCCCCAGCATTTT.

This clone was found once. The chain carries TRBV3-1 (or the pseudogene TRBV3-2) and TRBJ2-1, with TRBD2 as a possible D gene (6 bases). The V and J ends lost 4 bases and 2 bases respectively, with 15 bases between them. The CDR3 totals 16 residues. Germline V CDR1 and CDR2: LGHDT, YNNKEL (reference sequence). CDR3 bases: TGTGCCAGCAGCCCCCGGCGGCTAGCGACCTACAATGAGCAGTTCTTC. Translated: CASSPRRLATYNEQFF.

The genes are TRBV7-9 and TRBJ2-5; a possible D gene is TRBD2 (6 bases). Germline CDR1 reads SEHNR; CDR2 reads FQNEAQ (reference sequence). V lost 3 bases, J lost 1 base, and 12 bases lay in between. The CDR3 totals 15 residues. CDR3 loop: CASSFYTGGQETQYF. As DNA, the CDR3 is TGTGCCAGCAGCTTCTACACCGGGGGCCAAGAGACCCAGTACTTC.

For this clone: Within the sample, other DNA sequences also encode this same CDR3. The chain joins TRBV7-2 to TRBJ1-5, with D perhaps matching TRBD1 (5 bases). Looked up from germline, CDR1 is SGHTA and CDR2 is FQGNSA. V lost 1 base, J lost 0 bases, and 7 bases lay in between. The CDR3 extends over 15 amino acids. As DNA, the CDR3 is TGTGCCAGCAGCTTAGAGGGGCATAGCAATCAGCCCCAGCATTTT. Protein sequence: CASSLEGHSNQPQHF.

For the CDR3, the DNA is TGTGCCAGCAGCTTAGCGACAGGGCGGCCGATGGTGACTAATGAAAAACTGTTTTTT. The encoded protein is CASSLATGRPMVTNEKLFF. The V gene is TRBV7-9, the J gene TRBJ1-4; TRBD1 aligns across 7 bases. With 0 bases clipped from V and 2 bases from J, the junction kept 12 bases outside the gene matches. Looked up from germline, CDR1 is SEHNR and CDR2 is FQNEAQ (reference sequence). This CDR3 region has 19 residues.

V is TRBV5-1 and J is TRBJ1-2; maybe TRBD1 (5 bases). Germline V CDR1 and CDR2: SGHRS, YFSETQ. V was pared by 4 bases and J by 5 bases, with 18 bases between. CDR3 length: 15 residues. CDR3 residues: CASSRPSDSAYGYTF. The CDR3 region has the DNA TGCGCCAGCAGCAGACCTTCAGACAGCGCTTATGGCTACACCTTC.

The chain joins TRBV6-4 to TRBJ1-1; D unclear. Germline V gives CDR1 MRHNA, CDR2 SNTAGT. The CDR3 totals 14 residues. Trimming left V 5 bases short and J 0 bases short, with 10 bases between. In nucleotides, the CDR3 is TGTGCCAGCAGTTTTGAGTTCATGAACACTGAAGCTTTCTTT. This encodes CASSFEFMNTEAFF.

The chain is built from TRBV6-5 and TRBJ2-3, with 12 bases that match TRBD2. The ends lost 4 bases at V and 6 bases at J; junction bases unmatched: 5. This CDR3 is built from 15 residues. Germline CDR1 reads MNHEY; CDR2 reads SVGAGI. The CDR3 sequence is CASSSWTSGDDTQYF. The CDR3 coding sequence is TGTGCCAGCAGTTCCTGGACTAGCGGGGACGATACGCAGTATTTT.

V is TRBV27 and J is TRBJ1-1, with no clear D. CDR3 length: 12 amino acids. CDR1 is MNHEY, CDR2 SMNVEV, per germline (reference sequence). Trimming removed 5 bases from V and 4 bases from J, with 8 bases in between. The CDR3 DNA follows: TGTGCCAGCAGTCACAGTGGCACTGAAGCTTTCTTT. Encoded protein: CASSHSGTEAFF.

The rearrangement uses TRBV7-3 and TRBJ2-1; 11 bases map to TRBD2. Germline loops: CDR1 SGHTA, CDR2 FQGTGA. The CDR3 runs 14 residues. V was pared by 3 bases and J by 10 bases, with 5 bases of the junction left unmatched. The CDR3 loop reads CASSFSGGAREQFF. The CDR3 DNA reads TGTGCCAGCAGCTTTAGCGGGGGGGCCCGGGAGCAGTTCTTC.

The chain couples TRBV3-1 (or the pseudogene TRBV3-2) to TRBJ2-5; 10 bases are a match to TRBD1. CDR1 and CDR2 from the germline V gene are LGHDT and YNNKEL (reference sequence). Trimming cost V 3 bases and J 1 base; bases outside gene matches: 8. The length of the CDR3 is 17 residues. CDR3 sequence: CASSHARTGGFQETQYF. The CDR3 DNA sequence: TGTGCCAGCAGCCATGCAAGGACAGGGGGGTTCCAAGAGACCCAGTACTTC.

The genes are TRBV25-1 and TRBJ1-2, with TRBD1 as a possible D gene (5 bases). The V end lost 10 bases, the J end lost 1 base, and 13 bases lay between the germline ends. This CDR3 is built from 13 residues. The germline V gene encodes CDR1 MGHDK and CDR2 SYGVNS. The CDR3 loop is CATKGDYNYGYTF. Written as DNA, the CDR3 is TGTGCCACCAAAGGGGACTATAACTATGGCTACACCTTC.

The chain links TRBV27 to TRBJ2-5, with 11 bases that match TRBD2. Trimming cost V 8 bases and J 2 bases; bases outside gene matches: 13. Per germline, CDR1 MNHEY and CDR2 SMNVEV (reference sequence). CDR3 length equals 17 residues. CDR3 nucleotide sequence: TGTGCCAGCGGGGGGCTAGCGGGGGGCCCCCAACAAGAGACCCAGTACTTC. This encodes CASGGLAGGPQQETQYF.

The J gene is TRBJ2-3, the V gene TRBV6-5, with 11 nucleotides matching TRBD2. Per germline, CDR1 MNHEY and CDR2 SVGAGI. Unmatched junction bases numbered 3, after V lost 6 bases and J lost 1 base. This CDR3 comprises 15 residues. CDR3 DNA: TGTGCCAGCAGCGCACTAGCGGGGGGCACAGATACGCAGTATTTT. Translation: CASSALAGGTDTQYF.

This rearrangement joins TRBV7-6 to TRBJ2-6; D is uncertain. The length of the CDR3 is 16 residues. CDR1 and CDR2 from the germline V gene are SGHVS and FNYEAQ. V shed 5 bases and J shed 0 bases, with 11 bases lying between them. The CDR3 DNA reads as TGTGCCAGCAGCCCCAGTGCCAGCTCTGGGGCCAACGTCCTGACTTTC. It is translated as CASSPSASSGANVLTF.